Listed below are T cell receptor beta chains from one sample, sequenced in a study of beta chain features in type 1 diabetes. The table came from immunoSEQ multiplex PCR; TCRdb's copy has only in-frame clones and leaves some out. The repertoire has about 160,000 clones, 6.5% to 10% of them found once; the top ten carry around 0.5%. The sample consisted of central memory CD4+ T cells from blood. The receptors shown here come from a woman younger than 30 with type 1 diabetes. Each CDR3 is given with its conserved first and last residue. The order of the fields is CDR3 protein, CDR3 DNA, V gene, clone size, J gene, D gene. The D gene is left open where the match is weak. Some rows have no size entry. The others give once, few or many, or a class for an expanded clone.

CASSPSSGIQPQHF,TGTGCCAGCAGCCCTTCGTCAGGGATTCAGCCCCAGCATTTT,TRBV7-2,few,TRBJ1-5,-
CASSFSTGEKLFF,TGTGCCAGCAGCTTCTCCACAGGGGAAAAACTGTTTTTT,TRBV11-2,-,TRBJ1-4,-
CASSILGIGNTEAFF,TGTGCCAGTAGTATCCTAGGCATAGGGAACACTGAAGCTTTCTTT,TRBV19,-,TRBJ1-1,-
CASSLGSFGGEQFF,TGTGCCAGCAGCTTAGGGAGTTTCGGGGGTGAGCAGTTCTTC,TRBV11-2,-,TRBJ2-1,-
CASSLSPDTEAFF,TGTGCCAGCAGCTTAAGCCCGGACACTGAAGCTTTCTTT,TRBV7-7,few,TRBJ1-1,-
CASSDRAGGSRRTDTQYF,TGTGCCAGCAGTGATCGAGCGGGAGGGTCCCGCCGCACAGATACGCAGTATTTT,TRBV6-1,-,TRBJ2-3,TRBD2
CASTPSGTGESYEQYF,TGTGCCAGCACGCCTTCCGGGACAGGGGAATCCTACGAGCAGTACTTC,TRBV28,few,TRBJ2-7,TRBD1
CASSLRSGNTEAFF,TGCGCCAGCAGCTTGCGGAGCGGGAACACTGAAGCTTTCTTT,TRBV5-1,few,TRBJ1-1,-
CASSAARLAGQDEQFF,TGTGCCAGCAGCGCCGCCCGACTTGCGGGACAGGATGAGCAGTTCTTC,TRBV9,few,TRBJ2-1,TRBD1
CAWSLRVNTEAFF,TGTGCCTGGAGTCTCAGGGTGAACACTGAAGCTTTCTTT,TRBV30,-,TRBJ1-1,-
CASSLAAATEAFF,TGCGCCAGCAGCTTGGCTGCAGCGACTGAAGCTTTCTTT,TRBV5-1,few,TRBJ1-1,-
CASSTGLSYEQYF,TGTGCCTCCTCGACAGGGCTATCCTACGAGCAGTACTTC,TRBV30,-,TRBJ2-7,TRBD1
CATSRASGGYNEQFF,TGTGCCACCAGCAGAGCTAGCGGGGGTTACAATGAGCAGTTCTTC,TRBV15,few,TRBJ2-1,TRBD2
CASSPEEGAGTEAFF,TGTGCCAGCTCACCCGAGGAGGGGGCCGGGACTGAAGCTTTCTTT,TRBV18,few,TRBJ1-1,TRBD1
CASRPGLENIQYF,TGTGCCAGCAGGCCGGGACTCGAAAACATTCAGTACTTC,TRBV2,-,TRBJ2-4,-
CASSEQGLGQETQYF,TGTGCCAGCAGTGAACAGGGATTGGGCCAAGAGACCCAGTACTTC,TRBV2,few,TRBJ2-5,-
CASRWRARTEAFF,TGTGCTAGCAGGTGGCGGGCCCGCACTGAAGCTTTCTTT,TRBV7-9,-,TRBJ1-1,-
CASSSGQGRNEQYF,TGTGCCAGCAGTTCCGGACAGGGGCGTAACGAGCAGTACTTC,TRBV28,-,TRBJ2-7,TRBD1
CASSTGLAGNEQFF,TGTGCTAGCAGCACGGGACTAGCTGGCAATGAGCAGTTCTTC,TRBV7-7,-,TRBJ2-1,TRBD2
CASSLRYEQYF,TGTGCCAGCAGTTTGCGGTACGAGCAGTACTTC,TRBV2,-,TRBJ2-7,-
CASSLVGVAGAQETQYF,TGTGCCAGCAGCTTAGTGGGGGTAGCGGGAGCACAAGAGACCCAGTACTTC,TRBV7-2,few,TRBJ2-5,TRBD2
CASSFDRGYEQYF,TGTGCCAGCAGCTTCGACAGGGGCTACGAGCAGTACTTC,TRBV5-4,-,TRBJ2-7,TRBD1
CASSPRLQAVATNEKLFF,TGTGCCAGCTCACCCCGATTACAGGCGGTGGCAACTAATGAAAAACTGTTTTTT,TRBV18,few,TRBJ1-4,-
CASTSPDKNGYTF,TGTGCCAGCACCTCCCCAGACAAGAATGGCTACACCTTC,TRBV6-6,-,TRBJ1-2,-
CASSIADRGAYEQYF,TGTGCCAGTAGTATTGCCGACAGGGGGGCCTACGAGCAGTACTTC,TRBV19,-,TRBJ2-7,TRBD1
CASLTVLSGITDTQYF,TGTGCCAGCCTAACGGTGCTTAGCGGGATCACAGATACGCAGTATTTT,TRBV18,few,TRBJ2-3,TRBD2
CASSLRAGEGTEAFF,TGTGCCAGCAGCTTAAGGGCAGGGGAGGGCACTGAAGCTTTCTTT,TRBV11-2,-,TRBJ1-1,-
CASSSQGLYGYTF,TGTGCCAGCAGTTCACAGGGCCTTTATGGCTACACCTTC,TRBV28,-,TRBJ1-2,-
CASTRGALNTEAFF,TGTGCCAGCACCCGGGGGGCGCTGAACACTGAAGCTTTCTTT,TRBV25-1,few,TRBJ1-1,-
CASSLPGVGGYTF,TGTGCCAGCAGCTTACCGGGGGTCGGCGGCTACACCTTC,TRBV7-6,-,TRBJ1-2,-
CASSRSRGIDGYTF,TGTGCCAGCAGTCGTTCCAGGGGGATAGATGGCTACACCTTC,TRBV6-5,-,TRBJ1-2,TRBD1
CASSPGTVGEQYF,TGTGCCAGCTCACCCGGGACTGTGGGGGAGCAGTACTTC,TRBV18,-,TRBJ2-7,-
CASSFRLPSTDTQYF,TGTGCCAGCAGCTTTAGACTACCCAGCACAGATACGCAGTATTTT,TRBV7-2,few,TRBJ2-3,-
CASSARGSYNEQFF,TGTGCCAGCAGTGCCCGGGGTTCCTACAATGAGCAGTTCTTC,TRBV6-5,few,TRBJ2-1,-
CASSRQGGGTDTQYF,TGTGCCAGCAGCCGACAGGGGGGAGGCACAGATACGCAGTATTTT,TRBV14,few,TRBJ2-3,TRBD1
CASSLIWRTVPYEQYF,TGTGCCAGCAGCTTAATCTGGAGGACGGTCCCCTACGAGCAGTACTTC,TRBV7-8,few,TRBJ2-7,-
CASSFPGEDTQYF,TGCGCCAGCAGCTTTCCGGGGGAAGATACGCAGTATTTT,TRBV4-3,-,TRBJ2-3,-
CASPKEQGAEDGYTF,TGTGCCAGCCCAAAAGAACAGGGGGCAGAGGATGGCTACACCTTC,TRBV6-1,-,TRBJ1-2,TRBD1
CAWRRRGTGRAGEQFF,TGTGCCTGGAGGAGGCGCGGGACAGGGCGAGCCGGTGAGCAGTTCTTC,TRBV30,few,TRBJ2-1,TRBD1
CASSPRGPKDEQYF,TGCGCCAGCAGCCCGCGGGGGCCCAAGGACGAGCAGTACTTC,TRBV4-3,few,TRBJ2-7,-
CASSLAPGQNQPQHF,TGTGCCAGCAGCTTAGCGCCGGGACAGAATCAGCCCCAGCATTTT,TRBV7-2,many,TRBJ1-5,TRBD1
CAWSVGLLSNTGELFF,TGTGCCTGGAGTGTAGGACTTCTTTCCAACACCGGGGAGCTGTTTTTT,TRBV30,medium-sized,TRBJ2-2,-
CASSLQGENEKLFF,TGTGCCAGCAGCTTACAGGGTGAAAATGAAAAACTGTTTTTT,TRBV11-2,few,TRBJ1-4,-
CASSQDHWGQGYEQYF,TGTGCCAGCAGCCAAGATCACTGGGGTCAGGGGTACGAGCAGTACTTC,TRBV14,few,TRBJ2-7,-
CATSSDRWDNYSPLHF,TGTGCCACCAGCAGTGACCGTTGGGACAATTATTCACCCCTCCACTTT,TRBV15,many,TRBJ1-6,-
CSAGGNSRNEQFF,TGCAGCGCGGGGGGGAATTCGAGGAATGAGCAGTTCTTC,TRBV29-1,many,TRBJ2-1,TRBD2
CASSVDVSGRMEQYF,TGTGCCAGCAGCGTAGACGTTAGCGGGAGAATGGAGCAGTACTTC,TRBV9,few,TRBJ2-7,TRBD2
CASSQDGQATYEQYF,TGCGCCAGCAGCCAAGATGGACAGGCTACCTACGAGCAGTACTTC,TRBV4-3,-,TRBJ2-7,TRBD1
CASSSSAGWNEKLFF,TGTGCCAGCAGCAGCTCGGCAGGCTGGAATGAAAAACTGTTTTTT,TRBV5-4,-,TRBJ1-4,-